This TCR beta chain was identified during a study of response to subunit inactivated influenza vaccine. Regarding the study as a whole: The authors proposed limited new T cell recruitment per seasonal influenza vaccination.

TCRdb re-analysed the RT-PCR reads in MiXCR, keeping a single row per CDR3 protein. Among more than 550,000 distinct CDR3 sequences, about 11% were seen once, and the ten largest hold around 10%. Germline CDR1 ENHRY, CDR2 SYGVKD. This CDR3 region has 14 residues. The V and J ends lost 10 bases and 2 bases, in that order; junction bases with no gene match: 10. The sample holds a few counts of this clonotype. The target antigen is unknown. The same sample was also used in a study of T cells expressing NK-cell markers. That source notes: TCR beta libraries carry UMIs added by 5'RACE template switching. It was from sorted CD3+CD56+NKG2C+, CD3+CD56+NKG2C- and CD3+CD56-NKG2C+ T cells that TCR beta repertoires came.

The sequence came from a man aged 50-59 years who received an inactivated influenza vaccine. This chain links TRBV10-3 with TRBJ2-7, with TRBD1 matching over 8 bases. Sequencing was performed on PBMCs from blood, taken on the day of vaccination. The CDR3 sequence is CATTAGTGTYEQYF. CDR3 in DNA: TGTGCCACTACCGCCGGGACAGGAACCTACGAGCAGTACTTC.